This T cell receptor beta chain was recorded in a study of metastatic and nonmetastatic thyroid tumors. Study overall: Repertoires from blood and tumor or nodule tissue of malignant and benign thyroid patients were compared.

All patients were untreated before thyroid surgery. TCRdb reassembled clones from the PCR reads with MiXCR. The table shows about 43,000 clones, with under 4% occurring only once. This clone was found many times. Sequenced input: blood. The sequence came from a female donor with papillary thyroid cancer or a benign thyroid nodule (not recorded which). Some clones in this sample may be carry-over from other donors' samples.

In nucleotides, the CDR3 is TGTGCCAGCAGTTATAGGGGTCGAAGCTCTGGAAACACCATATATTTT. Translation gives CASSYRGRSSGNTIYF. V is TRBV6-1 and J is TRBJ1-3; perhaps TRBD1 as D (5 bases). The CDR3 totals 16 residues. Trimming left V 5 bases short and J 0 bases short, with 14 bases between. Germline CDR1 is MNHNS and CDR2 is SASEGT.